These 19 T cell receptor beta chains share one sample of origin, sequenced in a study of T cells in localized non-small cell lung cancer. Using immunoSEQ multiplex PCR, the repertoire was profiled, and TCRdb retains in-frame clones only, with some absent. The sample lists 30,000 or so clones, around 90% occurring once. The sequences come from peripheral blood, collected before any cancer treatment. The source is a male donor older than 55 with stage I lung adenocarcinoma.

This clone was observed a single time. The chain employs TRBV30 and TRBJ2-7; 9 positions match TRBD1. The CDR3 length is 13 residues. Germline V gene lookup returns CDR1 GTSNPN and CDR2 SVGIG (reference sequence). The junction had 6 bases not matched to a gene; V was cut back by 4 bases and J by 5 bases. This chain's CDR3 is CAWTARQGDEQYF. The DNA of the CDR3 is TGTGCCTGGACCGCCCGACAGGGGGACGAGCAGTACTTC.

The V call is TRBV6-5, the J call TRBJ2-7, with a possible D match to TRBD2 (6 bases). The V gene lost 8 bases and the J gene lost 2 bases, with 7 bases spanning the gap. The CDR3 extends over 11 amino acids. In germline, CDR1 is MNHEY, CDR2 SVGAGI. The CDR3 DNA sequence: TGTGCCAGCGGGAGGCCCTACGAGCAGTACTTC. This gives the protein CASGRPYEQYF.

For this clone: At one of its ends the junction is not consistent with the germline gene, which may arise from a read error. V and J are TRBV7-2 and TRBJ2-5; TRBD2 agrees at 9 bases. This CDR3 contains 15 residues. Germline CDR1 SGHTA, CDR2 FQGNSA. This CDR3 is CASSVAGENQETQYF. DNA for the CDR3: TGTGCCAGCAGCGTAGCGGGGGAAAACCAAGAGACCCAGTACTTC.

The chain carries TRBV6-6 and TRBJ2-5; 7 bases map to TRBD1. Germline trimming cut 2 bases from V and 5 bases from J; bases unmatched to any gene: 5. The CDR3 runs 14 residues. CDR1 MNHNY and CDR2 SVGAGI come from the germline V gene (reference sequence). As DNA, the CDR3 is TGTGCCAGCAGTTACGGCCTGACAGGGGAGACCCAGTACTTC. It encodes CASSYGLTGETQYF.

This rearrangement joins TRBV28 to TRBJ2-3, with D possibly matching TRBD1 (5 bases). V was pared by 4 bases and J by 3 bases, with 8 bases between. This CDR3 region has 13 residues. CDR1 is MDHEN and CDR2 is SYDVKM in the germline V gene. This CDR3 reads CASSSQGTDTQYF. In DNA form, the CDR3 reads TGTGCCAGCAGTTCCCAGGGTACAGATACGCAGTATTTT.

The V call is TRBV5-1, the J call TRBJ2-3, with 8 bases lining up with TRBD1. Germline V gene sequence: CDR1 SGHRS, CDR2 YFSETQ. The CDR3 totals 16 residues. The V segment lost 1 base and the J segment 6 bases; nucleotides outside the gene matches: 10. CDR3 bases: TGCGCCAGCAGCTTGACTCCCGGGACAGGAGTGGATACGCAGTATTTT. Residues: CASSLTPGTGVDTQYF.

The chain joins TRBV4-3 to TRBJ1-2; 8 positions agree with TRBD1. J was trimmed by 8 bases and V by 0 bases; bases with no gene match: 8. This CDR3 region has 15 residues. The germline CDR1 and CDR2 sequences are LGHNA and YSLEER. The CDR3 DNA reads as TGCGCCAGCAGCCAAGAAATTCCAGGGGGCATGGGCTACACCTTC. Translation: CASSQEIPGGMGYTF.

The genes are TRBV21-1 and TRBJ2-5; the table gives TRBD1 as D, unverified against the DNA. TRBV21-1 is classified as a pseudogene. CDR3 length equals 14 residues. DNA for the CDR3: TGTGCCAGCAGCAAAGGGTGGGCTCCAGAGACCCAGTACTTC. Translation: CASSKGWAPETQYF.

CDR3 region: CAWSRFAGTEAFF. In DNA, the CDR3 is TGTGCCTGGAGTAGATTTGCAGGGACTGAAGCTTTCTTT. The chain has TRBV30 and TRBJ1-1; TRBD1 might be the D (5 bases). Trimming took off 2 bases at V and 5 bases at J, with 12 bases between the two ends. This CDR3 is 13 amino acids long. Germline V gene sequence: CDR1 GTSNPN, CDR2 SVGIG (reference sequence).

This sequence joins TRBV5-4 and TRBJ2-3; D possibly corresponds to TRBD2 (5 bases). The CDR3 loop spans 14 amino acids. Between the trimmed V and J ends, which lost 1 base and 1 base, there was a span of 7 bases. From germline, CDR1 is SGHNT and CDR2 YYREEE (reference sequence). The CDR3 coding sequence is TGTGCCAGCAGCTTGCCGGAGGGCACAGATACGCAGTATTTT. Its translation: CASSLPEGTDTQYF.

The V gene is TRBV6-5, the J gene TRBJ1-1; no reliable D call. The length of the CDR3 is 11 residues. V lost 4 bases to trimming and J lost 7 bases, with 7 bases between them. Germline V lookup: CDR1 MNHEY, CDR2 SVGAGI. The CDR3 DNA reads TGTGCCAGCAGTTCTCGGAATGAAGCTTTCTTT. This gives the protein CASSSRNEAFF.

The rearrangement uses TRBV29-1 and TRBJ1-2, with D hard to call. This CDR3 has 13 amino acids. Germline V gives CDR1 SQVTM, CDR2 ANQGSEA. The V end was cut by 0 bases, the J end by 4 bases, with 9 bases between. The CDR3 region is CSVEDPGSYGYTF. As DNA, the CDR3 is TGCAGCGTTGAAGATCCTGGCAGCTATGGCTACACCTTC.

The genes are TRBV23-1 and TRBJ1-1; TRBD1 might be the D (5 bases). TRBV23-1 is annotated as an ORF whose role is uncertain. Trimming removed 8 bases at V and 0 bases at J, with 16 bases between. The CDR3 has 15 residues. CDR3 nucleotide sequence: TGCGCCAGCCCAAGTCGGGGGACTATGAACACTGAAGCTTTCTTT. As protein: CASPSRGTMNTEAFF.

The chain uses TRBV9 and TRBJ2-5; TRBD2 is a possible D gene (5 bases). Germline CDR1 SGDLS, CDR2 YYNGEE. Trimming removed 0 bases from V and 2 bases from J, with 11 bases in between. CDR3 length: 15 residues. In nucleotides, the CDR3 is TGTGCCAGCAGCGTAGATGGCGGGCGGCAAGAGACCCAGTACTTC. Its protein is CASSVDGGRQETQYF.

The chain is built from TRBV20-1 and TRBJ1-2; TRBD1 agrees at 7 bases. V lost 5 bases and J lost 8; bases outside the gene matches: 5. This CDR3 has 11 amino acids. In germline, CDR1 is DFQATT, CDR2 SNEGSKA (reference sequence). DNA for the CDR3: TGCAGTGCTTGGACAGGCCGGGGCTACACCTTC. Translation: CSAWTGRGYTF.

The chain employs TRBV30 and TRBJ1-6; 8 bases align to TRBD1. Germline trimming cut 2 bases from V and 9 bases from J; bases unmatched to any gene: 6. The CDR3 runs to 14 residues. From germline, CDR1 is GTSNPN and CDR2 SVGIG (reference sequence). In DNA, the CDR3 is TGTGCCTGGAGTCGCGGACAGGGATTTTCACCCCTCCACTTT. It specifies CAWSRGQGFSPLHF. The full variable domain, its missing parts supplied by reference TRBV30 and TRBJ1-6, is SQTIHQWPATLVQPVGSPLSLECTVEGTSNPNLYWYRQAAGRGLQLLFYSVGIGQISSEVPQNLSASRPQDRQFILSSKKLLLSDSGFYLCAWSRGQGFSPLHFGNGTRLTVT.

CDR3 amino acids: CASSQGAGEKLFF. CDR3 sequence (DNA): TGTGCCAGCAGTCAGGGGGCTGGTGAAAAACTGTTTTTT. V and J are TRBV2 and TRBJ1-4; 8 nucleotides align to TRBD1. The CDR3 spans 13 residues. The germline V gene encodes CDR1 SNHLY and CDR2 FYNNEI. V trimming: 5 bases; J trimming: 7 bases; junction bases outside the gene matches: 3.

This rearrangement joins TRBV1 to TRBJ2-3; the table assigns TRBD1, which was not confirmed against the DNA. TRBV1 represents a pseudogene. This CDR3 region has 16 residues. Written as DNA, the CDR3 is TGCACCAGCAGCCAAGATCAGGGGATAGGTCGAGATACGCAGTATTTT. Amino acid sequence: CTSSQDQGIGRDTQYF.

This chain joins TRBV4-3 and TRBJ2-2; D is ambiguous. In germline, CDR1 is LGHNA, CDR2 YSLEER. V gave up 1 base and J gave up 1 base, with 1 base separating them. CDR3 length: 13 amino acids. The chain's CDR3 is CASSQGNTGELFF. For the CDR3, the DNA is TGCGCCAGCAGCCAAGGGAACACCGGGGAGCTGTTTTTT.